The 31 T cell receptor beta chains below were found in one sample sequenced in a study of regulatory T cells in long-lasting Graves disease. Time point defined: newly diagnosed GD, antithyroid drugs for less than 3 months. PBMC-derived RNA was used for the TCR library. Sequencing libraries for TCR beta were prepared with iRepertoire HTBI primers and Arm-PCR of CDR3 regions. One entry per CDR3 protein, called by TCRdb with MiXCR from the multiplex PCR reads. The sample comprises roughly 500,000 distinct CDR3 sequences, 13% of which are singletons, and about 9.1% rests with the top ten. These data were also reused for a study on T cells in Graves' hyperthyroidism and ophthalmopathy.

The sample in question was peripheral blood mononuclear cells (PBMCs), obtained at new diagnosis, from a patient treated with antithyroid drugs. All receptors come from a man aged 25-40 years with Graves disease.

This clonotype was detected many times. CDR3 amino acids: CASSWGRNYEQYF. The CDR3 DNA reads as TGTGCCAGCAGCTGGGGGCGAAACTACGAGCAGTACTTC. The chain carries TRBV11-3 and TRBJ2-7, with D possibly matching TRBD1 (6 bases). Trimming removed 4 bases from V and 3 bases from J, with 10 bases in between. Per germline, CDR1 SGHNT and CDR2 YENEEA. This CDR3 region has 13 residues. Combining the CDR3 with reference TRBV11-3 and TRBJ2-7 gives the whole variable domain EAGVVQSPRYKIIEKKQPVAFWCNPISGHNTLYWYLQNLGQGPELLIRYENEEAVDDSQLPKDRFSAERLKGVDSTLKIQPAELGDSAVYLCASSWGRNYEQYFGPGTRLTVT.

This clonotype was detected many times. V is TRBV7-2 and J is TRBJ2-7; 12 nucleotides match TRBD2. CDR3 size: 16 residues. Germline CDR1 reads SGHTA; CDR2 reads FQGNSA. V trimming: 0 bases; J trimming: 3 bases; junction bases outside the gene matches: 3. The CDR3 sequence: CASSLAVTSGSYEQYF. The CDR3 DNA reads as TGTGCCAGCAGCTTAGCGGTGACTAGCGGGAGCTACGAGCAGTACTTC.

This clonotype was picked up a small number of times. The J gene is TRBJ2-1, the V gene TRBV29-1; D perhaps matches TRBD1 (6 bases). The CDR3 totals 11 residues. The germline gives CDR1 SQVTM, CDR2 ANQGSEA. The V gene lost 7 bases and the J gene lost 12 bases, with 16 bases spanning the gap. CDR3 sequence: CSAPGAPGQFF. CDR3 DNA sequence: TGCAGCGCCCCAGGGGCTCCCGGGCAGTTCTTC.

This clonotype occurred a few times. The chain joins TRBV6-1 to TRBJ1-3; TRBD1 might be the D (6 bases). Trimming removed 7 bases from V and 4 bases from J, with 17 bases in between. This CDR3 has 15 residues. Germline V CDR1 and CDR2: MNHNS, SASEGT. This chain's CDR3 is CASTHGGQPGNTIYF. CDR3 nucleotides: TGTGCCAGCACCCATGGGGGACAACCGGGAAACACCATATATTTT.

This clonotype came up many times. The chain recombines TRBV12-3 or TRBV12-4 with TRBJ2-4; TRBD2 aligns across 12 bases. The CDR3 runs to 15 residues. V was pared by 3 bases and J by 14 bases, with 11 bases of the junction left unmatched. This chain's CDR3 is CASSLELAGGKEKYF. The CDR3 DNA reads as TGTGCCAGCAGTTTGGAACTAGCGGGAGGCAAGGAGAAGTACTTC.

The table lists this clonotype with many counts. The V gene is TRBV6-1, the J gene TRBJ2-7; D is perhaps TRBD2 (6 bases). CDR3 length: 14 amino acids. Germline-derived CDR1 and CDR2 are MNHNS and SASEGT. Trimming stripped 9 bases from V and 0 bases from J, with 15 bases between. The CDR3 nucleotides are TGTGCCAGTTATGGGGGAGGAAGCTCCTACGAGCAGTACTTC. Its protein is CASYGGGSSYEQYF.

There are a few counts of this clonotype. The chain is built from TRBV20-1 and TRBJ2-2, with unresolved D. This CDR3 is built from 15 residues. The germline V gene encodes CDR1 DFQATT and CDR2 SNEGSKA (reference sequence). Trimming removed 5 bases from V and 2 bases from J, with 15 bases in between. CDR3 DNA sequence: TGCAGTGCTCTCGCCCCCATAGGAAACACCGGGGAGCTGTTTTTT. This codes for CSALAPIGNTGELFF.

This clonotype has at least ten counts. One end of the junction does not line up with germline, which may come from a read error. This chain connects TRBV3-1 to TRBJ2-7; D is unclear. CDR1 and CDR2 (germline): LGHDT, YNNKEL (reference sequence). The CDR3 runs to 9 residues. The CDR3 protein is CASSPPLCF. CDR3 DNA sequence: TGTGCCAGCAGCCCCCCTCTGTGCTTC.

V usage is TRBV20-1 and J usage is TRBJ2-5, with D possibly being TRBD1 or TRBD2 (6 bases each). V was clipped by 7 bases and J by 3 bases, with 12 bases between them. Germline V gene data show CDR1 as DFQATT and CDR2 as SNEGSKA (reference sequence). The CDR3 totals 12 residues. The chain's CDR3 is CSGRGNEETQYF. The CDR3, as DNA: TGCAGTGGGAGGGGGAATGAAGAGACCCAGTACTTC.

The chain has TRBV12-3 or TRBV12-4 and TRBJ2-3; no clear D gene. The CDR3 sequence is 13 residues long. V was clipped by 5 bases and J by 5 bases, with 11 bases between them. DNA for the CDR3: TGTGCCAGCAGTCCCCTGACGAAAGATACGCAGTATTTT. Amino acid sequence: CASSPLTKDTQYF.

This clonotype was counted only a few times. DNA for the CDR3: TGTGCCAGCAGCGTAGGCCGTACTGGGGAGACCCAGTACTTC. It is translated as CASSVGRTGETQYF. The chain has TRBV9 and TRBJ2-5; no clear D gene. The CDR3 is made up of 14 amino acids. Per the germline V gene, CDR1 is SGDLS and CDR2 is YYNGEE. V gave up 0 bases and J gave up 5 bases, with 11 bases separating them.

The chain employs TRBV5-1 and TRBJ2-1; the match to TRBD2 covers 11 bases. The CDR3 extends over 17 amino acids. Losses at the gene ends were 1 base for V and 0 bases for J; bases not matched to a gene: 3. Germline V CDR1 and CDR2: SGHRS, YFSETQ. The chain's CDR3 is CASSLYSGGVSYNEQFF. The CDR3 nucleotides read TGCGCCAGCAGCTTGTATAGCGGGGGGGTCTCCTACAATGAGCAGTTCTTC.

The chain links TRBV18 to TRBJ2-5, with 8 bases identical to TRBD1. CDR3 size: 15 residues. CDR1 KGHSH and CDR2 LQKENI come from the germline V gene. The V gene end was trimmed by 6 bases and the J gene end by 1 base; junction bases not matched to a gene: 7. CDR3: CASSPSGQAQETQYF. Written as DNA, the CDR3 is TGTGCCAGCTCTCCATCGGGACAGGCCCAAGAGACCCAGTACTTC.

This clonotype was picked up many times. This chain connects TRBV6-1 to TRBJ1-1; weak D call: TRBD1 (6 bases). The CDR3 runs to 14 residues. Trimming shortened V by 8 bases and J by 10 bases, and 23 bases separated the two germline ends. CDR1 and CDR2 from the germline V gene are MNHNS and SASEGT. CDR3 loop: CASSIGGQGRRAFF. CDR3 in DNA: TGTGCCAGCTCCATAGGAGGGCAGGGGCGCCGAGCTTTCTTT.

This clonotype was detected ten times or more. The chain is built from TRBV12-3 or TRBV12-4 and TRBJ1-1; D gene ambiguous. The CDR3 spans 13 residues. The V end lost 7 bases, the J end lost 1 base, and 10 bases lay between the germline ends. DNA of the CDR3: TGTGCCAGCACCCGGACGGCGAACACTGAAGCTTTCTTT. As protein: CASTRTANTEAFF.

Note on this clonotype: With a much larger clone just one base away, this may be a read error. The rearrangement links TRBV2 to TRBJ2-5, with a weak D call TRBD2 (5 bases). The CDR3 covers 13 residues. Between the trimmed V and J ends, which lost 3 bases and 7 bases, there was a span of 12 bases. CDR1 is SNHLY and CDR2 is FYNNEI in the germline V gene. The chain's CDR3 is CASSDGNNRTQYF. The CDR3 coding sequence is TGTGCCAGCAGTGACGGGAATAACAGGACCCAGTACTTC.

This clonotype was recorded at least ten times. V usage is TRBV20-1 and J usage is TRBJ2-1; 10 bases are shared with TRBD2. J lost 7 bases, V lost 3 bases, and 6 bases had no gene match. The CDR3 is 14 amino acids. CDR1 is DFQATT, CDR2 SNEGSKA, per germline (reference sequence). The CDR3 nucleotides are TGCAGTGCTAGCGGGGCTAGCGGGAGTAATGAGCAGTTCTTC. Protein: CSASGASGSNEQFF.

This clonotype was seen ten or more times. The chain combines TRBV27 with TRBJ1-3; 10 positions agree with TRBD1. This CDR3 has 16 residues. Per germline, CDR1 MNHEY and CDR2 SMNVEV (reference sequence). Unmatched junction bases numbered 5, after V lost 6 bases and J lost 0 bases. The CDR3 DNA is TGTGCCAGCAGGGGACAGGGGCGATTCTCTGGAAACACCATATATTTT. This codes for CASRGQGRFSGNTIYF.

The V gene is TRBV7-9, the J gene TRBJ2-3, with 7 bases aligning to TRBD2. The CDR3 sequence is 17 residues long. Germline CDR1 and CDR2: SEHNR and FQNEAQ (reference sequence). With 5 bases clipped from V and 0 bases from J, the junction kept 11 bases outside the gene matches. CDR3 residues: CASSQDWLAASTDTQYF. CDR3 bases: TGTGCCAGCAGCCAAGACTGGCTAGCGGCTAGCACAGATACGCAGTATTTT.

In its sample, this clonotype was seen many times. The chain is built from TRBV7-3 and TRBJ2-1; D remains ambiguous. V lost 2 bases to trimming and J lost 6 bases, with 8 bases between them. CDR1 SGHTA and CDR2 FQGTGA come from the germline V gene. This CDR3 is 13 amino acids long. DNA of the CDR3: TGTGCCAGCAGCTTACCCTTAAGCAATGAGCAGTTCTTC. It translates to CASSLPLSNEQFF.

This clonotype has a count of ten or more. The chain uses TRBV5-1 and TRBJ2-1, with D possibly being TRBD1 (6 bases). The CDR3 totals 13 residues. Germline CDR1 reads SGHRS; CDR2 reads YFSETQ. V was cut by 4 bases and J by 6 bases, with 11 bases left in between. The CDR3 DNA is TGCGCCAGCAGCGCCGGACAGATCAATGAGCAGTTCTTC. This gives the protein CASSAGQINEQFF.

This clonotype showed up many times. CDR3 nucleotides: TGTGCCAGCAGCTTGGGAACTAGCGGGAGGGCATCCTTCGGGACCCAGTACTTC. Its translation: CASSLGTSGRASFGTQYF. The V call is TRBV11-2, the J call TRBJ2-5; TRBD2 matches 13 bases. Germline V gene lookup returns CDR1 SGHAT and CDR2 FQNNGV. Trimming removed 3 bases from V and 7 bases from J; junction bases left unmatched: 14. The length of the CDR3 is 18 residues.

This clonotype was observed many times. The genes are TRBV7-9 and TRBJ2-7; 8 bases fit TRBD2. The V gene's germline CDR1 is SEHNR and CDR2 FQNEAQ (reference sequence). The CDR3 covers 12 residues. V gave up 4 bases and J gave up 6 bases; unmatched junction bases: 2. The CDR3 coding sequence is TGTGCCAGCAGCTCCGGGGGGGTCGAGCAGTACTTC. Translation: CASSSGGVEQYF.

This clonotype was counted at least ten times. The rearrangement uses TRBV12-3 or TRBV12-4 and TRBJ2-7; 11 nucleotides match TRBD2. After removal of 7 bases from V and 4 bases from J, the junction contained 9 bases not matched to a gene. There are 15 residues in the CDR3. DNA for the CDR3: TGTGCCAGCAAAGATAGCGGGAGGGGTGGTTACGAGCAGTACTTC. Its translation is CASKDSGRGGYEQYF.

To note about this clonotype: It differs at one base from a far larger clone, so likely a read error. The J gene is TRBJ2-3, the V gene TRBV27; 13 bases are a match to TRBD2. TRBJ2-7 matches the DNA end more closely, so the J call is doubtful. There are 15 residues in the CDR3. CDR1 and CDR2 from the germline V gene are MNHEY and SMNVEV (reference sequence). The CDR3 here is CASSLTGLAGSEQYF. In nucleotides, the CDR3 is TGTGCCAGCAGTTTAACGGGACTAGCGGGAAGTGAGCAGTACTTC.

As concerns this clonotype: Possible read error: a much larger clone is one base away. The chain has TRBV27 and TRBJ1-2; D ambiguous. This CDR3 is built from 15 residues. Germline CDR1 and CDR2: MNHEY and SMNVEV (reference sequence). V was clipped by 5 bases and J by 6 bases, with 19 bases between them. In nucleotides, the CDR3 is TGTGCCAGCAGTCTAAAAGGAGGGCTGGGGAATGGCTACACCTTC. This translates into CASSLKGGLGNGYTF.

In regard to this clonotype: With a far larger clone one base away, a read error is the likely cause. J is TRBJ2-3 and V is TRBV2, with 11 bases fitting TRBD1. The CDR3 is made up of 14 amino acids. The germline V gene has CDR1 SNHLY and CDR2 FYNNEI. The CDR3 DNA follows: TGTGCCAGCAGGGGGACAGGGGGGAACACTGAAGCTTCCTTT. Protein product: CASRGTGGNTEASF.

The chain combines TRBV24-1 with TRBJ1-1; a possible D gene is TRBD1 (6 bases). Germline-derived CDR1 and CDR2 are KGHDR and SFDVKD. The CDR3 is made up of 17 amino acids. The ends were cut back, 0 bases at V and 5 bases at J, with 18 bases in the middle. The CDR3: CATSDLLCQDSRTEAFF. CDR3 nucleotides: TGTGCCACCAGTGATTTGTTATGTCAGGACAGTCGGACTGAAGCTTTCTTT.

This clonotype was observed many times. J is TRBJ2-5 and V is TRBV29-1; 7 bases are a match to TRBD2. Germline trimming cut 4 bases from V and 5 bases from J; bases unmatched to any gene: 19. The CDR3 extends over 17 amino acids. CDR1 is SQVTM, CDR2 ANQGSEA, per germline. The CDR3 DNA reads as TGCAGCGTTGTATGGCTAGCGGCAAACCCCCACGGGGAGACCCAGTACTTC. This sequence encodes CSVVWLAANPHGETQYF.

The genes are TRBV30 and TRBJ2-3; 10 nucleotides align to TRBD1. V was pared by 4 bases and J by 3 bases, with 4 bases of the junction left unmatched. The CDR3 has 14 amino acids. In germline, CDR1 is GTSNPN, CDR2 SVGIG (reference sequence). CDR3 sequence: CAWNRDRGTDTQYF. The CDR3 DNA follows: TGTGCCTGGAACCGGGACAGGGGAACAGATACGCAGTATTTT.

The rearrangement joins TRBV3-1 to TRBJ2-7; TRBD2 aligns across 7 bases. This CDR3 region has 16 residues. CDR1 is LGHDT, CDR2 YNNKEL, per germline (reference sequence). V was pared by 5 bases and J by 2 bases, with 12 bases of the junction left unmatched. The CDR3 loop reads CASSVAGTIATYEQYF. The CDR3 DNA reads TGTGCCAGCAGCGTAGCCGGGACTATAGCCACCTACGAGCAGTACTTC.